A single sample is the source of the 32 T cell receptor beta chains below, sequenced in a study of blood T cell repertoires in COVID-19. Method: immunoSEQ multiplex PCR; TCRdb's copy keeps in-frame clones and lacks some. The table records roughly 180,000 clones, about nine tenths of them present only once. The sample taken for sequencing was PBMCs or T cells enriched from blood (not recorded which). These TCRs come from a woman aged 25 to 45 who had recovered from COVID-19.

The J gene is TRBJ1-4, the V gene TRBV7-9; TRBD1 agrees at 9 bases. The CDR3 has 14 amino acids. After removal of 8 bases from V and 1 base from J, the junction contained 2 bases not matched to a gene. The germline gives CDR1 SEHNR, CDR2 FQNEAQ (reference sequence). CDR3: CASGQGRTNEKLFF. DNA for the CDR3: TGTGCCAGCGGACAGGGGAGAACTAATGAAAAACTGTTTTTT.

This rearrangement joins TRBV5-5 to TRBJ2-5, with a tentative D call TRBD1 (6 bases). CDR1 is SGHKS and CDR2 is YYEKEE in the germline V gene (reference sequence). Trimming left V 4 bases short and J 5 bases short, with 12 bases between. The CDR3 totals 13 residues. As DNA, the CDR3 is TGTGCCAGCAGCCCGGACAGCTGGGAGACCCAGTACTTC. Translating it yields CASSPDSWETQYF.

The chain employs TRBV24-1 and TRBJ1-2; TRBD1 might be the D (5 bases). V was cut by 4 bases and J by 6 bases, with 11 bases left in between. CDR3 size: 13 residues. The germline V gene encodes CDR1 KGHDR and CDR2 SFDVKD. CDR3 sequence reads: CATSEGQGNGYTF. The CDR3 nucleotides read TGTGCCACCAGTGAGGGGCAGGGCAATGGCTACACCTTC.

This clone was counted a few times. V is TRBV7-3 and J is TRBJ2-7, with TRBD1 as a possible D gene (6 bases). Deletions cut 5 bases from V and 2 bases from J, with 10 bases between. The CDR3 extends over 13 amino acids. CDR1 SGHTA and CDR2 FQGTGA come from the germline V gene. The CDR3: CASSPGQTYEQYF. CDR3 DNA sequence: TGTGCCAGCAGCCCCGGACAGACCTACGAGCAGTACTTC. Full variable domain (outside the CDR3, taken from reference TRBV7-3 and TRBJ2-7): GAGVSQTPSNKVTEKGKYVELRCDPISGHTALYWYRQSLGQGPEFLIYFQGTGAADDSGLPNDRFFAVRPEGSVSTLKIQRTERGDSAVYLCASSPGQTYEQYFGPGTRLTVT.

The CDR3 coding sequence is TGTGCCAGCAGCCCAGACAGGGGCTTCGGCGGCTACACCTTC. It encodes CASSPDRGFGGYTF. The chain employs TRBV5-4 and TRBJ1-2; 8 positions agree with TRBD1. CDR3 size: 14 residues. Germline V gene sequence: CDR1 SGHNT, CDR2 YYREEE (reference sequence). V was pared by 4 bases and J by 8 bases, with 10 bases of the junction left unmatched. Full variable domain (outside the CDR3, taken from reference TRBV5-4 and TRBJ1-2): ETGVTQSPTHLIKTRGQQVTLRCSSQSGHNTVSWYQQALGQGPQFIFQYYREEENGRGNFPPRFSGLQFPNYSSELNVNALELDDSALYLCASSPDRGFGGYTFGSGTRLTVV.

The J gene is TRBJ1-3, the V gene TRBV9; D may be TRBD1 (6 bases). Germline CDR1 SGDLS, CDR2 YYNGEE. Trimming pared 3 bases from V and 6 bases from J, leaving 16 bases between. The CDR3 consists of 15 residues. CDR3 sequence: CASSATLGQQNTIYF. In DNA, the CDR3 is TGTGCCAGCAGCGCAACCTTAGGACAGCAAAACACCATATATTTT.

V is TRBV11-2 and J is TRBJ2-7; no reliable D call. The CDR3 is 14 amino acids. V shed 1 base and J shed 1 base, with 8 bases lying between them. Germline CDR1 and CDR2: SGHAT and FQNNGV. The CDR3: CASSLAGRSYEQYF. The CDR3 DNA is TGTGCCAGCAGCTTAGCTGGCCGATCCTACGAGCAGTACTTC.

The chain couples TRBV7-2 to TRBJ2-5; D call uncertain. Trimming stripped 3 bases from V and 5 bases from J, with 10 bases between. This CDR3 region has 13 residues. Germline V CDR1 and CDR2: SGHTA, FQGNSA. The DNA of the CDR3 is TGTGCCAGCAGCTTTGTCCGGTTTGAGACCCAGTACTTC. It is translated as CASSFVRFETQYF.

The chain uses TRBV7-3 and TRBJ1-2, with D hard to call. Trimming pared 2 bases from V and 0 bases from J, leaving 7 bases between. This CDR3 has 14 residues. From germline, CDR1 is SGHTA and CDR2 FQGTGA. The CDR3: CASSLGRTNYGYTF. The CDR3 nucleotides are TGTGCCAGCAGCTTAGGGCGAACTAACTATGGCTACACCTTC. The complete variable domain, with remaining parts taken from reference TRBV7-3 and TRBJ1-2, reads GAGVSQTPSNKVTEKGKYVELRCDPISGHTALYWYRQSLGQGPEFLIYFQGTGAADDSGLPNDRFFAVRPEGSVSTLKIQRTERGDSAVYLCASSLGRTNYGYTFGSGTRLTVV.

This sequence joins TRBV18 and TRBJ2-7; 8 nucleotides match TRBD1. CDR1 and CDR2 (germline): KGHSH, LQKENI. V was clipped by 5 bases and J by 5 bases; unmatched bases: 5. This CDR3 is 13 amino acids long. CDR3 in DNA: TGTGCCAGCTCATCCTCAGGGGGCGACGAGCAGTACTTC. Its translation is CASSSSGGDEQYF. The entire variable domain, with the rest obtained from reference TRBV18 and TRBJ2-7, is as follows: NAGVMQNPRHLVRRRGQEARLRCSPMKGHSHVYWYRQLPEEGLKFMVYLQKENIIDESGMPKERFSAEFPKEGPSILRIQQVVRGDSAAYFCASSSSGGDEQYFGPGTRLTVT.

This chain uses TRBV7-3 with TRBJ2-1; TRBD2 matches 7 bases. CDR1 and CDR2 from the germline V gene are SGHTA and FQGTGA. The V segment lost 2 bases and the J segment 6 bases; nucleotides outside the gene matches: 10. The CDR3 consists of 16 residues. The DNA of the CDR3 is TGTGCCAGCAGCTTATTTTTCGGGACTACCCCCAATGAGCAGTTCTTC. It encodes CASSLFFGTTPNEQFF.

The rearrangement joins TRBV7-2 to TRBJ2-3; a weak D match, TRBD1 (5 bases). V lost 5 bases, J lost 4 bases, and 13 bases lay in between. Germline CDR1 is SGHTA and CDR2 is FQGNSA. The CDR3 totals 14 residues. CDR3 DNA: TGTGCCAGCAGCCCTCCAGGGTACGCAGATACGCAGTATTTT. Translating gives CASSPPGYADTQYF. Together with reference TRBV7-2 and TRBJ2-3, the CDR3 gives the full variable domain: GAGVSQSPSNKVTEKGKDVELRCDPISGHTALYWYRQSLGQGLEFLIYFQGNSAPDKSGLPSDRFSAERTGGSVSTLTIQRTQQEDSAVYLCASSPPGYADTQYFGPGTRLTVL.

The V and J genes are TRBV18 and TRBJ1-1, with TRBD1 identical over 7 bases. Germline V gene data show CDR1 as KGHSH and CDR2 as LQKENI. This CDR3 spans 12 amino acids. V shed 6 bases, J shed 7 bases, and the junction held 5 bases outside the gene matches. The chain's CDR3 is CASSLDRVEAFF. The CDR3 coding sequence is TGTGCCAGCTCGCTCGACAGGGTTGAAGCTTTCTTT.

The DNA of the CDR3 is TGTGCCAGCAGCCCGAAAGGGGGATTAAGCACAGATACGCAGTATTTT. It translates to CASSPKGGLSTDTQYF. This rearrangement joins TRBV7-2 to TRBJ2-3; D is perhaps TRBD1 (6 bases). The CDR3 contains 16 residues. Germline CDR1 reads SGHTA; CDR2 reads FQGNSA. V lost 5 bases to trimming and J lost 0 bases, with 15 bases between them.

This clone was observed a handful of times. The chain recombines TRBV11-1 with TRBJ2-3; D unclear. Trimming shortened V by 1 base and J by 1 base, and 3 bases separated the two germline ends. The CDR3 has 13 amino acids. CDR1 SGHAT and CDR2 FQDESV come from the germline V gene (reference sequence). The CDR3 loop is CASSLGGTDTQYF. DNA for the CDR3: TGTGCCAGCAGCTTAGGCGGCACAGATACGCAGTATTTT.

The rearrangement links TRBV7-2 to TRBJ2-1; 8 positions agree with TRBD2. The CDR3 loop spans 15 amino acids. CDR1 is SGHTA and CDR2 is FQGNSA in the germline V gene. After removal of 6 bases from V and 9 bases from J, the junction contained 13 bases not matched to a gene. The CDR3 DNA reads TGTGCCAGCAGTCCCGGACCGAGCGGGAGAGGTGAGCAGTTCTTC. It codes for CASSPGPSGRGEQFF.

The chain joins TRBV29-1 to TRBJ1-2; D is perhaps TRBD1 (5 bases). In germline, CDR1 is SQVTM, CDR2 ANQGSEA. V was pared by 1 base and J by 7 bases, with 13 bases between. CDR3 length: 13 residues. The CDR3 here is CSVEAGQGVGYTF. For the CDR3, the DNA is TGCAGCGTTGAAGCTGGGCAGGGTGTTGGCTACACCTTC.

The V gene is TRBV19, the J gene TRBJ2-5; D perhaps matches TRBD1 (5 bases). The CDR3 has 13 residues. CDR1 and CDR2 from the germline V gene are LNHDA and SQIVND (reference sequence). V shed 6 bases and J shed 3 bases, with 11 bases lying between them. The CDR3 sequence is CASSYLGEETQYF. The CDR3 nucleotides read TGTGCCAGTAGCTATCTAGGGGAAGAGACCCAGTACTTC.

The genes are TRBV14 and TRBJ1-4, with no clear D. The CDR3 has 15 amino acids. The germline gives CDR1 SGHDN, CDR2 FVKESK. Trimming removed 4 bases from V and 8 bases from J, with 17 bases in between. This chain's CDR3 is CASSPKRGIGEKLFF. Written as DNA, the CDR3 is TGTGCCAGCAGCCCCAAACGAGGGATCGGGGAAAAACTGTTTTTT.

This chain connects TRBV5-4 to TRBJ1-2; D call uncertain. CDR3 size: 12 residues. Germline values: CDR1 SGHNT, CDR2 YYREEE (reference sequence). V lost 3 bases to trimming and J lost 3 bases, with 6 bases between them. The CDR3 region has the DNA TGTGCCAGCAGCTCAAACTACTATGGCTACACCTTC. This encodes CASSSNYYGYTF.

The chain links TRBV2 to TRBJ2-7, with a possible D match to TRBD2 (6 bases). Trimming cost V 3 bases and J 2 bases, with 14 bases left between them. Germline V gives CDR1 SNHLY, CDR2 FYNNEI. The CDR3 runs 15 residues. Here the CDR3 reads CASSEGLIGTYEQYF. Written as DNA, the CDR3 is TGTGCCAGCAGTGAGGGACTGATAGGAACCTACGAGCAGTACTTC.

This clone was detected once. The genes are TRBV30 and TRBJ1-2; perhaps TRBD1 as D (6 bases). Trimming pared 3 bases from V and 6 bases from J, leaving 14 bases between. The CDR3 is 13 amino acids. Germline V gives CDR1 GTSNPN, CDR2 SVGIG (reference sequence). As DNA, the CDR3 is TGTGCCTGGAGATTGACAGGTTCAAATGGCTACACCTTC. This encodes CAWRLTGSNGYTF.

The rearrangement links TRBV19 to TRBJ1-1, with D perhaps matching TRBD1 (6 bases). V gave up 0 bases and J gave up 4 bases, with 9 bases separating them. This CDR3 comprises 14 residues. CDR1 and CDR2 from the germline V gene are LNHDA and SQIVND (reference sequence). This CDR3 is CASSIDTGFTEAFF. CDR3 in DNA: TGTGCCAGTAGTATAGATACAGGGTTCACTGAAGCTTTCTTT. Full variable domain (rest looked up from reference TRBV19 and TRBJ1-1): DGGITQSPKYLFRKEGQNVTLSCEQNLNHDAMYWYRQDPGQGLRLIYYSQIVNDFQKGDIAEGYSVSREKKESFPLTVTSAQKNPTAFYLCASSIDTGFTEAFFGQGTRLTVV.

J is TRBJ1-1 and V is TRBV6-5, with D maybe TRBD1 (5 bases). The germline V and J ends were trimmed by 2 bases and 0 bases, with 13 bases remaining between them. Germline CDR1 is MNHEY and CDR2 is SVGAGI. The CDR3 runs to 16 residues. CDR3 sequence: CASSYHQGLLNTEAFF. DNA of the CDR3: TGTGCCAGCAGTTACCATCAGGGCTTACTGAACACTGAAGCTTTCTTT.

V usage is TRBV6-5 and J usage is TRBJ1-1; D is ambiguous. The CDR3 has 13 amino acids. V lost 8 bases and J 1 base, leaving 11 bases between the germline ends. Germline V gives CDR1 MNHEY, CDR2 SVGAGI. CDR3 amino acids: CASFLGGNTEAFF. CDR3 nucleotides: TGTGCCAGCTTCCTAGGAGGGAACACTGAAGCTTTCTTT.

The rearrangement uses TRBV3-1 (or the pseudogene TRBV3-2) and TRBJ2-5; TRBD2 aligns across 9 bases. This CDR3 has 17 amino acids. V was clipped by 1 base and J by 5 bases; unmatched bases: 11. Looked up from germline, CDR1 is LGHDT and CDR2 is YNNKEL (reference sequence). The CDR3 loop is CASSQGLLAGNTETQYF. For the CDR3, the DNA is TGTGCCAGCAGCCAAGGACTCCTAGCGGGGAATACGGAGACCCAGTACTTC.

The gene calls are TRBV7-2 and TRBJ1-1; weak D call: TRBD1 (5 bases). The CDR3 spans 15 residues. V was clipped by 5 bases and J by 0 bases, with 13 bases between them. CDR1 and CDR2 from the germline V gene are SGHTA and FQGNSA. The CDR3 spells CASSPRTLLNTEAFF. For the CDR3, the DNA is TGTGCCAGCAGCCCCCGGACACTTCTGAACACTGAAGCTTTCTTT.

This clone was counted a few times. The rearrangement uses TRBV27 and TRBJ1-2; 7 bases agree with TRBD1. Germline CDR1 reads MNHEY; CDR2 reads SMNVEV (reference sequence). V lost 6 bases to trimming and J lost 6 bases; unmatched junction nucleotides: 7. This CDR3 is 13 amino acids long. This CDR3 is CASRLTGRNGYTF. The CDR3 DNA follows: TGTGCCAGCAGGTTGACAGGGAGGAATGGCTACACCTTC.

The CDR3 DNA is TGTGCCAGCAACAAAGGGCCAGGGGTCATCACCGGGGAGCTGTTTTTT. Its translation is CASNKGPGVITGELFF. The V call is TRBV11-2, the J call TRBJ2-2; D may be TRBD1 (6 bases). Germline CDR1 SGHAT, CDR2 FQNNGV. V dropped 7 bases and J dropped 4 bases, with 19 bases sitting between them. The CDR3 has 16 residues.

The CDR3 bases are TGCAGCGTTGGAGGGGAGGGGATGAATGAAAAACTGTTTTTT. Its protein product is CSVGGEGMNEKLFF. The J gene is TRBJ1-4, the V gene TRBV29-1, with TRBD1 as a possible D gene (5 bases). Germline V gene sequence: CDR1 SQVTM, CDR2 ANQGSEA. The V end was cut by 4 bases, the J end by 5 bases, with 14 bases between. This CDR3 contains 14 residues.

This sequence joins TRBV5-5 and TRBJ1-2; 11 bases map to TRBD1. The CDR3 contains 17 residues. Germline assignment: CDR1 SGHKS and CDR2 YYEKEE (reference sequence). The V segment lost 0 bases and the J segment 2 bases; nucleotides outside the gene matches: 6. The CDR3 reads CASSLGTGGGANYGYTF. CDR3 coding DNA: TGTGCCAGCAGCTTGGGGACAGGGGGCGGTGCGAACTATGGCTACACCTTC.

CDR3 in DNA: TGTGCCAGCAGCATTAGGGGTTCGGGAGCTTTCTTT. Amino acid sequence: CASSIRGSGAFF. The V call is TRBV7-9, the J call TRBJ1-1, with D possibly matching TRBD1 (5 bases). Trimming removed 5 bases at V and 10 bases at J, with 14 bases between. The germline V gene has CDR1 SEHNR and CDR2 FQNEAQ (reference sequence). CDR3 length: 12 residues. Full variable domain (missing parts from reference TRBV7-9 and TRBJ1-1): DTGVSQNPRHKITKRGQNVTFRCDPISEHNRLYWYRQTLGQGPEFLTYFQNEAQLEKSRLLSDRFSAERPKGSFSTLEIQRTEQGDSAMYLCASSIRGSGAFFGQGTRLTVV.